Listed below are T cell receptor beta chains from one sample, sequenced in a study of T cell changes during pregnancy in multiple sclerosis. Sequencing used immunoSEQ multiplex PCR; TCRdb keeps in-frame clones, though not all of them. This sample has some 100,000 clones, with 90% to 95% found just once. The source material was peripheral blood, sampled before pregnancy. These receptor sequences come from a female donor with multiple sclerosis, enrolled in a pregnancy study. CDR3s include the opening cysteine and the closing phenylalanine or tryptophan. D genes are given only for firm matches.

cdr3_nt | cdr3_aa | v_call | d_call | j_call
TGTGCCAGCAGCCCGAGTCCGACCTACAATGAGCAGTTCTTC | CASSPSPTYNEQFF | TRBV27 | - | TRBJ2-1
TGCGCCAGCAGCCAAGAGCCGGGCCTAGCGGGAGATACGCAGTATTTT | CASSQEPGLAGDTQYF | TRBV4-1 | TRBD2 | TRBJ2-3
TGTGCCAGCAGTTACTCTGGGGCCAACGTCCTGACTTTC | CASSYSGANVLTF | TRBV7-9 | - | TRBJ2-6
TGCAGCGCATACACAAGCTCCTACAATGAGCAGTTCTTC | CSAYTSSYNEQFF | TRBV29-1 | - | TRBJ2-1
TGTGCCAGCAGTTTCCCTCCCGGTGCTGAAGCTTTCTTT | CASSFPPGAEAFF | TRBV28 | - | TRBJ1-1
TGTGCCAGCAGTTTATCGGTGAGGCGGGGGCCCGGAGAGACCCAGTACTTC | CASSLSVRRGPGETQYF | TRBV27 | - | TRBJ2-5
TGTGCCAGCAGGGTACAGGGGTTCAATGAGCAGTTCTTC | CASRVQGFNEQFF | TRBV28 | TRBD1 | TRBJ2-1
TGTGCCAGCAGCTTAGCATTAGCGGAAGACTACGAGCAGTACTTC | CASSLALAEDYEQYF | TRBV7-9 | - | TRBJ2-7
TGTGCCTGGACCCCCGGGTCTAGCACAGATACGCAGTATTTT | CAWTPGSSTDTQYF | TRBV30 | - | TRBJ2-3
TGTGCCAGCAGTTACGGAGCGGATTACACCGGGGAGCTGTTTTTT | CASSYGADYTGELFF | TRBV6-5 | - | TRBJ2-2
TGTGCCATCAGTTCCGTCCCTAACACCGGGGAGCTGTTTTTT | CAISSVPNTGELFF | TRBV10-3 | - | TRBJ2-2
TGTGCCAGCAGCTCTAGCGGGAGTTATACAGATACGCAGTATTTT | CASSSSGSYTDTQYF | TRBV9 | TRBD2 | TRBJ2-3
TGTGCCAGGGACAGGAACACTGAAGCTTTCTTT | CARDRNTEAFF | TRBV2 | - | TRBJ1-1
TGTGCCAGCAGCCAAGATTTTGCCAGCGGGATATACAATGAGCAGTTCTTC | CASSQDFASGIYNEQFF | TRBV4-2 | TRBD2 | TRBJ2-1
TGTGCCAGTAGTATGAGCCTAGCGGCCTACGAGCAGTACTTC | CASSMSLAAYEQYF | TRBV19 | TRBD2 | TRBJ2-7
TGTGCCATCTGGGACAACAATCAGCCCCAGCATTTT | CAIWDNNQPQHF | TRBV10-3 | - | TRBJ1-5
TGTGCCAGCAGCTTACTAGCGGCAGATACGCAGTATTTT | CASSLLAADTQYF | TRBV7-9 | TRBD2 | TRBJ2-3
TGTGCCAGCTCGAGGGACAGAGATTTCTACACCTTC | CASSRDRDFYTF | TRBV18 | TRBD1 | TRBJ1-2